Below are 6 T cell receptor beta chains sequenced from a single sample in a study of identical twins. TCRdb re-derived calls from the 5' RACE reads in MiXCR, one entry per CDR3 protein. This table holds 430,000 or so distinct CDR3 sequences, 20% to 25% found once. The sample was also linked to a second study, of T cells expressing NK-cell markers.

Material: CD4+ T cells sorted from blood. The source of these receptors is a woman aged 18-29 years in good health.

The gene calls are TRBV20-1 and TRBJ2-4; the match to TRBD1 covers 7 bases. The CDR3 is made up of 16 amino acids. J lost 0 bases, V lost 2 bases, and 7 bases had no gene match. Germline V gives CDR1 DFQATT, CDR2 SNEGSKA (reference sequence). This chain's CDR3 is CSARSPGGLAKNIQYF. CDR3 DNA sequence: TGCAGTGCTAGATCCCCAGGGGGTTTAGCCAAAAACATTCAGTACTTC.

This sequence joins TRBV7-2 and TRBJ2-7, with 10 positions matching TRBD1. The CDR3 sequence is 14 residues long. The V segment lost 4 bases and the J segment 7 bases; nucleotides outside the gene matches: 7. From germline, CDR1 is SGHTA and CDR2 FQGNSA. The CDR3 is CASSSRQGAREQYF. The CDR3 DNA is TGTGCCAGCAGCTCCCGACAGGGGGCGAGGGAGCAGTACTTC.

This clonotype was seen repeatedly, ten times or more. V and J are TRBV20-1 and TRBJ2-2; D gene uncertain. Trimming left V 0 bases short and J 0 bases short, with 2 bases between. The CDR3 loop spans 13 amino acids. Germline CDR1 and CDR2: DFQATT and SNEGSKA (reference sequence). The CDR3 DNA reads as TGCAGTGCTAGAGATCCGAACACCGGGGAGCTGTTTTTT. It is translated as CSARDPNTGELFF.

The J gene is TRBJ2-5, the V gene TRBV21-1; the D call of TRBD2 is as the table states it, not checked on the DNA. TRBV21-1 is a recognized pseudogene. This CDR3 has 18 residues. CDR3 protein: CASSKSPPAMGGQETQYF. The CDR3 region has the DNA TGTGCCAGCAGCAAAAGTCCCCCAGCAATGGGGGGTCAAGAGACCCAGTACTTC.

This chain links TRBV29-1 with TRBJ1-4, with a weak D call TRBD1 (6 bases). V gave up 7 bases and J gave up 8 bases, with 14 bases separating them. Germline loops: CDR1 SQVTM, CDR2 ANQGSEA. CDR3 length equals 12 residues. The CDR3 spells CSASGGEEKLFF. As DNA, the CDR3 is TGCAGCGCGTCCGGGGGCGAGGAAAAACTGTTTTTT. The full variable domain, completed using reference TRBV29-1 and TRBJ1-4, is SAVISQKPSRDICQRGTSLTIQCQVDSQVTMMFWYRQQPGQSLTLIATANQGSEATYESGFVIDKFPISRPNLTFSTLTVSNMSPEDSSIYLCSASGGEEKLFFGSGTQLSVL.

This clonotype was counted between two and nine times. The chain has TRBV20-1 and TRBJ2-3; TRBD2 aligns across 8 bases. The germline V gene encodes CDR1 DFQATT and CDR2 SNEGSKA (reference sequence). This CDR3 is 16 amino acids long. V lost 3 bases to trimming and J lost 3 bases; unmatched junction nucleotides: 11. CDR3 DNA: TGCAGTGCTAGTTCACAGCGGGAGCCTGGGACAGATACGCAGTATTTT. It encodes CSASSQREPGTDTQYF.